This entry is about one TCR beta chain. Its antigen remains unidentified. This CDR3 is built from 18 residues. Trimming took 4 bases from V and 6 from J, leaving 28 bases between them. In germline, CDR1 is MGHRA, CDR2 YSYEKL. The sample is drawn from a study of blood T cells in healthy people across ages. At the level of the study: Capture via template switching afforded approximately one barcoded beta molecule per two T cells. Findings of the study overall: No conclusive comparison of naive versus antigen-experienced cells was possible with unsorted PBMCs. Age advanced and TCR beta diversity per million T cells fell, roughly linearly.

With a J-beta primer mix and a sample-barcoded 5' primer, a second PCR ran 7 to 11 cycles. TCRdb analysed the 5' RACE reads with MiXCR anew, one entry per CDR3 protein. The sample records about 320,000 distinct CDR3 sequences, less than 30% being singletons. Sequenced material: blood. The TCR originated in a woman in her sixties or seventies in good health. The chain uses TRBV4-1 and TRBJ2-7, with D perhaps TRBD1 or TRBD2 (5 bases each). CDR3 coding DNA: TGCGCCAGCAGCCGCTTACAAAAAGGGACCGCGGTGGTAAGCGAGCAGTACTTC. Protein sequence: CASSRLQKGTAVVSEQYF.